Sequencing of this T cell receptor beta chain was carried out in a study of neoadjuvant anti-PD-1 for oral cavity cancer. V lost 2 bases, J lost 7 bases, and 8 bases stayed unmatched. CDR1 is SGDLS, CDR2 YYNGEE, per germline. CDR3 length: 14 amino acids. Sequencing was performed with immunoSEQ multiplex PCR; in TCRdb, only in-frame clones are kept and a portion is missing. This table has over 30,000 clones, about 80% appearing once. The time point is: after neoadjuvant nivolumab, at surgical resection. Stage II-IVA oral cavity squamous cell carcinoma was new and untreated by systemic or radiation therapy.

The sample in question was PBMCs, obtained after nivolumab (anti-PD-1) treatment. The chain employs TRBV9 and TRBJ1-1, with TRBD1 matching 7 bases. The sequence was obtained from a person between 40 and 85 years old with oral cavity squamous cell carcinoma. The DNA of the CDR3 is TGTGCCAGCAGCGTCCACCTGGGACAGAGTGAAGCTTTCTTT. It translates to CASSVHLGQSEAFF.